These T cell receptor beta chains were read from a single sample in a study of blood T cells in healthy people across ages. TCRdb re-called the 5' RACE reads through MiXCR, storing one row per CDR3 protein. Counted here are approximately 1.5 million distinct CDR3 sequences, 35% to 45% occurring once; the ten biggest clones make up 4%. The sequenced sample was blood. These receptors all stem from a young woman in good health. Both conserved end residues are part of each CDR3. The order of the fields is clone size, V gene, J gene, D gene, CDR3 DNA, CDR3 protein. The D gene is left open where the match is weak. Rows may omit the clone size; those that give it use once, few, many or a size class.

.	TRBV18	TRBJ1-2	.	TGTGCCAGCTCACCACCGGCGGGGTTAAACTATGGCTACACCTTC	CASSPPAGLNYGYTF
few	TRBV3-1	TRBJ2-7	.	TGTGCCAGCAGCCCCATGGGGGGAGTCCCCTACGAGCAGTACTTC	CASSPMGGVPYEQYF
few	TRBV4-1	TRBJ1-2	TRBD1	TGCGCCAGCAGCCCTGGGACGGGACAGGGATCGCGCGGCTACACCTTC	CASSPGTGQGSRGYTF
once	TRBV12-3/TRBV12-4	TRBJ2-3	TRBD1	TGTGCCAGCAGGTCCAGTGCAGGGGGAGCAGATACGCAGTATTTT	CASRSSAGGADTQYF
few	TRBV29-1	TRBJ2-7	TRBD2	TGCAGCGTTGTAATCTTCCTAGCGGATAGCTCCTACGAGCAGTACTTC	CSVVIFLADSSYEQYF
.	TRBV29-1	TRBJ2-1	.	TGCAGCGTTGAAGGAGGACGGAGCTACAATGAGCAGTTCTTC	CSVEGGRSYNEQFF
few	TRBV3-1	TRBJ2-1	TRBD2	TGTGCCAGCAGCCACGCCGGGACTAGCGGGACTAATGAGCAGTTCTTC	CASSHAGTSGTNEQFF
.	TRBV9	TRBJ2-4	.	TGTGCCAGCAGCGTAGGGGGGATGCAATATAACATTCAGTACTTC	CASSVGGMQYNIQYF
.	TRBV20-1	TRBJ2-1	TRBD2	TGCAGTGCTCCACCAGGCGGGAGGGGCACAGAGACCCAGTTCTTC	CSAPPGGRGTETQFF
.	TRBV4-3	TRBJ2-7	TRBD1	TGCGCCAGCAGCCAAGACAGGGGGCATGACGAGCAGTACTTC	CASSQDRGHDEQYF
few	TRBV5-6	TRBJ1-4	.	TGTGCCAGCAGCCCGGCGGGAAGTGACAATGAAAAACTGTTTTTT	CASSPAGSDNEKLFF
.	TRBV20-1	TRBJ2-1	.	TGCAGTGCATGGATGGCGGGTACCTCCTACAATGAGCAGTTCTTC	CSAWMAGTSYNEQFF
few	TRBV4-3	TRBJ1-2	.	TGCGCCAGCAGCCAAGATCCGCTGGAGGTATCCTATGGCTACACCTTC	CASSQDPLEVSYGYTF
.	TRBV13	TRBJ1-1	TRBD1	TGTGCCAGCAGCACCAGGGGGGGTGGGGCTTTCTTT	CASSTRGGGAFF
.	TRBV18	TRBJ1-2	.	TGTGCCAGCTCACCCAGAGATACTAACTATGGCTACACCTTC	CASSPRDTNYGYTF
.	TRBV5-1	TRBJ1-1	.	TGCGCCAGCAGCATGAGCACGACAGTTAACACTGAAGCTTTCTTT	CASSMSTTVNTEAFF
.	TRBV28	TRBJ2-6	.	TGTGCCAGCGGCTCTCGGGGTTCTGGGGCCAACGTCCTGACTTTC	CASGSRGSGANVLTF
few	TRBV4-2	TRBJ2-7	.	TGTGCCAGCAGCCAAGAATCGACCCTGAGCTCCTACGAGCAGTACTTC	CASSQESTLSSYEQYF
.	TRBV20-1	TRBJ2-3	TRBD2	TGCAGTGCTAGTGGGGAGGGCCGGTCTAGCACAGATACGCAGTATTTT	CSASGEGRSSTDTQYF
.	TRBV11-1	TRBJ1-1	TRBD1	TGTGCCAGCAGCCCTGGACAGGGGAAAGGTTTAACTGAAGCTTTCTTT	CASSPGQGKGLTEAFF
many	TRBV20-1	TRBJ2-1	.	TGCAGTGCTAGAATCCAGCGGGCGTCGGGCTACAATGAGCAGTTCTTC	CSARIQRASGYNEQFF
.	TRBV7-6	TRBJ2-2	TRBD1	TGTGCCAGCAGCCCCCAGACAGGGGGAGCGAACACCGGGGAGCTGTTTTTT	CASSPQTGGANTGELFF
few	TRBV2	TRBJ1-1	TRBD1	TGTGCCAGCAGCGAACAGGGGGCAGGGACTGAAGCTTTCTTT	CASSEQGAGTEAFF
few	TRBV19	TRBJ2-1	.	TGTGCCAGTAGTATGTCAGCGATTGAGCAGTTCTTC	CASSMSAIEQFF
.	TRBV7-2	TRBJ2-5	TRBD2	TGTGCCAGCAGCTTACTCCGGACTAGCGGGGGGCAAGAGACCCAGTACTTC	CASSLLRTSGGQETQYF
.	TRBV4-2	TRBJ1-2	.	TGTGCCAGCAGCCCCGGGAGCCTAAACTATGGCTACACCTTC	CASSPGSLNYGYTF
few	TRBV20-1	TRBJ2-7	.	TGCAGTGCTAACGGGAGACAGTCCGAGCAGTACTTC	CSANGRQSEQYF
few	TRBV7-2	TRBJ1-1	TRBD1	TGTGCCAGCAGCTTATACGGGACAGCGAACACTGAAGCTTTCTTT	CASSLYGTANTEAFF
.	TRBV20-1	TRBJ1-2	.	TGCAGTGCACTCCGGCCGGGACCAACTAACTATGGCTACACCTTC	CSALRPGPTNYGYTF
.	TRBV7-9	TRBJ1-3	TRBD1	TGTGCCAGCAGCCTGATGACAGGGAAGTCTGGAAACACCATATATTTT	CASSLMTGKSGNTIYF
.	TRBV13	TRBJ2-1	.	TGTGCCAGCAGCCTTACCCCGGATGAGCAGTTCTTC	CASSLTPDEQFF
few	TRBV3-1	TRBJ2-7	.	TGTGCCAGCAGCCGCGGGGACCACGAGCAGTACTTC	CASSRGDHEQYF
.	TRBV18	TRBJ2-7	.	TGTGCCAGCTCACCAGTACGAGACGAGCAGTACTTC	CASSPVRDEQYF